These 21 T cell receptor beta chains originate from one sample sequenced in a study of T cell responses to AZD1222 COVID-19 vaccine. Method: immunoSEQ multiplex PCR; TCRdb's copy keeps in-frame clones and lacks some. The data hold 110,000 to 150,000 clones, with about 94% observed a single time. Sequences were derived from peripheral blood, sampled on day 0 of AZD1222 vaccination. The receptors originated from an adult in good health.

This chain uses TRBV10-2 with TRBJ2-1; weak D call: TRBD1 (6 bases). V lost 10 bases, J lost 0 bases, and 16 bases lay in between. Germline CDR1 and CDR2: WSHSY and SAAADI. This CDR3 is 15 amino acids long. The CDR3 coding sequence is TGCGCCACCCGCCGTGGGGGCAGCTCCTACAATGAGCAGTTCTTC. Translating gives CATRRGGSSYNEQFF.

This clone has only one observation. Additional DNA sequences in this sample encode the identical CDR3. The chain is built from TRBV5-4 and TRBJ2-7; no reliable D call. The germline gives CDR1 SGHNT, CDR2 YYREEE (reference sequence). This CDR3 spans 13 amino acids. Between the trimmed V and J ends, which lost 0 bases and 2 bases, there was a span of 6 bases. The DNA for the CDR3 is TGTGCCAGCAGCTTGGGGCCCACCTACGAGCAGTACTTC. It encodes CASSLGPTYEQYF.

The chain uses TRBV5-1 and TRBJ2-1, with 7 bases lining up with TRBD2. This CDR3 comprises 16 residues. Germline CDR1 and CDR2: SGHRS and YFSETQ. V lost 1 base to trimming and J lost 3 bases; unmatched junction nucleotides: 7. The CDR3 nucleotides read TGCGCCAGCAGCTTGACTAGCGAGCAACTCTACAATGAGCAGTTCTTC. Translation: CASSLTSEQLYNEQFF.

CDR3 nucleotide sequence: TGTGCCAGCAGCTTTCGGGAAAGGGTGGCAGATACGCAGTATTTT. As protein: CASSFRERVADTQYF. The genes are TRBV5-5 and TRBJ2-3, with D maybe TRBD2 (5 bases). Germline CDR1 reads SGHKS; CDR2 reads YYEKEE (reference sequence). The CDR3 covers 15 residues. The V end was cut by 2 bases, the J end by 4 bases, with 14 bases between.

In its sample, this clone was seen a few times. The V call is TRBV7-8, the J call TRBJ1-1, with D possibly being TRBD1 (6 bases). The CDR3 is 14 amino acids. Trimming removed 4 bases at V and 6 bases at J, with 15 bases between. Germline assignment: CDR1 SGHVS and CDR2 FQNEAQ. Here the CDR3 DNA reads TGTGCCAGCAGCTCTTTAGGTGGGACATCTGAAGCTTTCTTT. Protein product: CASSSLGGTSEAFF.

This chain connects TRBV30 to TRBJ2-1; 8 nucleotides align to TRBD1. CDR1 and CDR2 from the germline V gene are GTSNPN and SVGIG (reference sequence). The CDR3 is 14 residues long. V was pared by 3 bases and J by 1 base, with 2 bases of the junction left unmatched. CDR3 sequence: CAWRDRASYNEQFF. In DNA form, the CDR3 reads TGTGCCTGGAGGGACAGGGCGTCCTACAATGAGCAGTTCTTC.

J is TRBJ2-7 and V is TRBV29-1; unclear D gene. Trimming took off 3 bases at V and 7 bases at J, with 10 bases between the two ends. This CDR3 has 11 amino acids. From germline, CDR1 is SQVTM and CDR2 ANQGSEA. This chain's CDR3 is CSVERGEEQYF. DNA for the CDR3: TGCAGCGTTGAGCGCGGTGAGGAGCAGTACTTC.

The J gene is TRBJ1-2, the V gene TRBV28; D remains ambiguous. CDR1 is MDHEN and CDR2 is SYDVKM in the germline V gene. Trimming cost V 5 bases and J 4 bases, with 8 bases left between them. The CDR3 consists of 12 residues. The CDR3 spells CASSPTVYGYTF. The CDR3 DNA is TGTGCCAGCAGTCCGACGGTCTATGGCTACACCTTC.

This clone was detected a few times. V and J are TRBV18 and TRBJ2-3; 7 bases align to TRBD2. Germline assignment: CDR1 KGHSH and CDR2 LQKENI. The trim removed 3 bases at V and 4 bases at J, leaving 7 bases unmatched. The CDR3 sequence is 15 residues long. CDR3 region: CASSPWSGIADTQYF. The CDR3, as DNA: TGTGCCAGCTCACCTTGGAGCGGGATCGCAGATACGCAGTATTTT.

V is TRBV5-6 and J is TRBJ2-7; 8 bases line up with TRBD1. The germline gives CDR1 SGHDT, CDR2 YYEEEE. This CDR3 spans 14 amino acids. V was pared by 5 bases and J by 6 bases, with 10 bases of the junction left unmatched. CDR3 residues: CASSPGTGRREQYF. CDR3 nucleotides: TGTGCCAGCAGTCCCGGGACAGGCCGCCGCGAGCAGTACTTC. The full variable domain, rest sourced from reference TRBV5-6 and TRBJ2-7, is DAGVTQSPTHLIKTRGQQVTLRCSPKSGHDTVSWYQQALGQGPQFIFQYYEEEERQRGNFPDRFSGHQFPNYSSELNVNALLLGDSALYLCASSPGTGRREQYFGPGTRLTVT.

The CDR3 here is CASSLMARGLTGYTF. The CDR3 DNA sequence: TGTGCCAGCAGCTTAATGGCCAGGGGGCTCACTGGCTACACCTTC. The V and J genes are TRBV7-2 and TRBJ1-2; 8 bases are shared with TRBD1. The CDR3 totals 15 residues. Germline lookup yields CDR1 SGHTA and CDR2 FQGNSA. The junction had 9 bases not matched to a gene; V was cut back by 2 bases and J by 7 bases.

In DNA, the CDR3 is TGTGCCAGCAGCCCGCGTGCCGGATTGAACACTGAAGCTTTCTTT. Translated, it gives CASSPRAGLNTEAFF. The chain uses TRBV9 and TRBJ1-1; D remains ambiguous. CDR3 length equals 15 residues. The V gene lost 4 bases and the J gene lost 0 bases, with 13 bases spanning the gap. From germline, CDR1 is SGDLS and CDR2 YYNGEE.

V is TRBV29-1 and J is TRBJ2-1; 10 bases align to TRBD1. The CDR3 runs to 17 residues. Trimming cost V 4 bases and J 7 bases; bases outside gene matches: 16. The V gene's germline CDR1 is SQVTM and CDR2 ANQGSEA. The CDR3 loop is CSVGPLPGQGLVNEQFF. DNA of the CDR3: TGCAGCGTTGGCCCCCTCCCGGGACAGGGGTTAGTGAATGAGCAGTTCTTC.

This chain's CDR3 is CASSLTGTVVHEQYF. DNA for the CDR3: TGCGCCAGCAGCTTGACCGGGACTGTAGTCCACGAGCAGTACTTC. The rearrangement links TRBV5-1 to TRBJ2-7, with D perhaps matching TRBD2 (6 bases). CDR1 SGHRS and CDR2 YFSETQ come from the germline V gene. Trimming removed 1 base from V and 5 bases from J, with 16 bases in between. The CDR3 is 15 residues long. Supplemented by reference TRBV5-1 and TRBJ2-7, the full variable domain reads KAGVTQTPRYLIKTRGQQVTLSCSPISGHRSVSWYQQTPGQGLQFLFEYFSETQRNKGNFPGRFSGRQFSNSRSEMNVSTLELGDSALYLCASSLTGTVVHEQYFGPGTRLTVT.

The chain is built from TRBV9 and TRBJ1-1, with 10 bases aligning to TRBD1. Germline V gene data show CDR1 as SGDLS and CDR2 as YYNGEE. The J segment lost 4 bases and the V segment lost 4 bases, leaving 4 bases of the junction unmatched. The CDR3 loop spans 14 amino acids. The CDR3: CASSPRDRGTEAFF. For the CDR3, the DNA is TGTGCCAGCAGCCCGAGGGACAGGGGCACTGAAGCTTTCTTT.

The chain links TRBV16 to TRBJ1-5; D is ambiguous. The CDR3 length is 13 residues. Germline V lookup: CDR1 KGHSY, CDR2 FQNENV. Deletions cut 0 bases from V and 7 bases from J, with 7 bases between. The CDR3 nucleotides are TGTGCCAGCAGCCAATCGTGGAGGCAGCCCCAGCATTTT. Protein sequence: CASSQSWRQPQHF.

This chain links TRBV5-1 with TRBJ2-7; D possibly corresponds to TRBD2 (5 bases). There are 13 residues in the CDR3. Deletions cut 9 bases from V and 5 bases from J, with 18 bases between. Per germline, CDR1 SGHRS and CDR2 YFSETQ. CDR3: CAIPRLAPNEQYF. The CDR3 DNA sequence: TGCGCCATCCCCAGGCTAGCTCCTAACGAGCAGTACTTC.

This chain joins TRBV11-3 and TRBJ2-2, with D uncertain. Germline CDR1 is SGHNT and CDR2 is YENEEA. Between the trimmed V and J ends, which lost 1 base and 4 bases, there was a span of 4 bases. The CDR3 loop spans 13 amino acids. CDR3 in amino acids: CASSLGVTGELFF. The DNA of the CDR3 is TGTGCCAGCAGCTTAGGTGTCACCGGGGAGCTGTTTTTT.

This clone was recorded once. The chain has TRBV3-1 (or the pseudogene TRBV3-2) and TRBJ1-3; D remains ambiguous. Per germline, CDR1 LGHDT and CDR2 YNNKEL (reference sequence). The CDR3 totals 15 residues. The V end was cut by 0 bases, the J end by 2 bases, with 8 bases between. The DNA of the CDR3 is TGTGCCAGCAGCCAAGATCTGACGGCTGGAAACACCATATATTTT. Translating it yields CASSQDLTAGNTIYF.

The CDR3 sequence: CASSQQGTLTNSYNEQFF. CDR3 DNA: TGTGCCAGCAGCCAACAAGGGACATTAACAAACTCCTACAATGAGCAGTTCTTC. V and J are TRBV6-2 or TRBV6-3 and TRBJ2-1; TRBD1 is a possible D gene (6 bases). Trimming pared 6 bases from V and 0 bases from J, leaving 21 bases between. The CDR3 contains 18 residues. Germline values: CDR1 MNHEY, CDR2 SVGEGT.

The gene calls are TRBV5-4 and TRBJ2-3, with TRBD2 matching 7 bases. J gave up 1 base and V 4 bases, and 6 bases lay outside the gene matches. Germline CDR1 SGHNT, CDR2 YYREEE (reference sequence). The CDR3 contains 15 residues. The DNA of the CDR3 is TGTGCCAGCAGCGCAGAGGGGAGGGGCACAGATACGCAGTATTTT. Amino acid sequence: CASSAEGRGTDTQYF.